This TCR beta chain was captured by sequencing in a study of cytotoxic CD8 clonotypes in ibrutinib-treated CLL. Study in general: The authors obtained response samples at a median of around 12 months of treatment, range 6 to 36.

This clone showed up just a few times. V lost 4 bases, J lost 4 bases, and 6 bases stayed unmatched. The germline V gene encodes CDR1 SGHRS and CDR2 YFSETQ. This CDR3 is 14 amino acids long. TCRdb's table, derived via immunoSEQ multiplex PCR, lists solely in-frame clones and lacks some. The sample lists 55,000 to 60,000 clones; roughly 50% were seen once. TCR beta library input comprised about 1.9 micrograms of genomic DNA from cryopreserved PBMCs. The V call is TRBV5-1, the J call TRBJ1-2; TRBD1 matches at 8 bases. The input for sequencing was PBMCs, taken at disease progression, from a patient treated with ibrutinib. The clonotype originates from a human donor with chronic lymphocytic leukemia. CDR3 sequence reads: CASSPTGVGYGYTF. CDR3 in DNA: TGCGCCAGCAGCCCGACAGGGGTTGGCTATGGCTACACCTTC.